This T cell receptor (beta chain) was identified during a study of T cell repertoires in cytomegalovirus infection. Regarding the study as a whole: Cumulative public TCR beta family frequency identified carriers of CMV plus the relevant HLA.

Each CDR3 protein is one row after TCRdb ran MiXCR on the reads. This sample yields approximately 990,000 distinct CDR3 sequences, of which roughly 30% are seen a single time; about an eighth belongs to the top ten. Ten or more counts support this clonotype. Its antigen is undetermined. The TCR comes from a human donor in good health (CMV status not recorded). Some clones in this sample may be carry-over from other donors' samples. The material sequenced was cultured CD8+ T cells from PBMCs, taken from culture after CMV antigen stimulation.

The CDR3 sequence is CASSLWGHQGQGLMNTEAFF. The CDR3 DNA follows: TGTGCCAGCAGCTTATGGGGTCACCAAGGACAGGGTTTAATGAACACTGAAGCTTTCTTT. J is TRBJ1-1 and V is TRBV7-2; 8 bases agree with TRBD1. The CDR3 has 20 residues. After removal of 2 bases from V and 0 bases from J, the junction contained 17 bases not matched to a gene. Germline V gene data show CDR1 as SGHTA and CDR2 as FQGNSA.